This T cell receptor (beta chain) was profiled in a study of blood T cell repertoires in COVID-19. V gave up 4 bases and J gave up 4 bases; unmatched junction bases: 13. From germline, CDR1 is SGHRS and CDR2 YFSETQ. The CDR3 runs 17 residues. Assay used: immunoSEQ multiplex PCR; TCRdb lists only in-frame clones, some missing. The data hold almost 85,000 clones, with about 89% observed a single time. Material: PBMCs or T cells enriched from blood (not recorded which). The chain links TRBV5-1 to TRBJ2-2; 7 bases are shared with TRBD1. This clonotype originated in a woman in her forties or fifties with acute COVID-19. The CDR3 nucleotides read TGCGCCAGCAGCCCGGGTCGGACAGGCTCTATCACCGGGGAGCTGTTTTTT. This codes for CASSPGRTGSITGELFF.